This T cell receptor beta chain comes out of a study of T cells after posttransplantation cyclophosphamide. Data came from immunoSEQ multiplex PCR; TCRdb stores just in-frame clones and leaves some out. The sample is made up of more than 25,000 clones, none counted only once. Study-wide results and limits: Tissue-infiltrating T cells from skin or gut overlapped little with blood T cells.

This clone was seen ten or more times. The antigen remains undetermined. This clonotype was obtained from a man aged 50-60 years in good health, CMV-negative, and a related stem cell transplant donor. Sequencing used PBMCs.

The CDR3 coding sequence is TGTGCCAGCTCACCAAAGTGGGCCGGGGAAAATGAGCAGTTCTTC. Its protein is CASSPKWAGENEQFF. The chain joins TRBV18 to TRBJ2-1, with D perhaps TRBD2 (5 bases). This CDR3 comprises 15 residues. Trimming cost V 2 bases and J 7 bases, with 15 bases left between them. Germline V lookup: CDR1 KGHSH, CDR2 LQKENI.